Listed here is a single T cell receptor beta chain. The antigen is undetermined. This sample is part of a study of CD8+ T cells in alopecia areata. Study background: Treatment comprised oral tofacitinib, 5 to 10 mg twice daily, in treated patients. The study gave tofacitinib for 6 to 18 months, then 6 months off drug. Findings and limits, study-wide: Clonality in the scalp and expanded CD8+ clones ranked among the top 100 were significantly decreased by tofacitinib. Lesional scalp, especially alopecia totalis/universalis, showed higher clonality than normal scalp.

V was trimmed by 5 bases and J by 5 bases, leaving 13 bases between them. Germline assignment: CDR1 SGHDT and CDR2 YYEEEE. The CDR3 is made up of 13 amino acids. The authors extracted RNA and reverse transcribed it into cDNA as the sequencing template. Libraries were prepared by immunoSEQ multiplex PCR; TCRdb keeps only in-frame clonotypes and omits some of them. The profile covers 200,000 to 250,000 clones, with under 70% appearing a single time and 3.5% to 5% taken by the ten largest. The sample's treatment: oral pan-JAK inhibitor, 5-10 mg twice daily. The sample in question was CD4+ T cells sorted from blood, obtained at week 4, from a patient treated with tofacitinib. The rearrangement links TRBV5-6 to TRBJ1-1; a possible D gene is TRBD1 (6 bases). The TCR comes from a human donor with alopecia areata. For the CDR3, the DNA is TGTGCCAGCAGTCAACAGGGTCTGACTGAAGCTTTCTTT. Translating it yields CASSQQGLTEAFF.